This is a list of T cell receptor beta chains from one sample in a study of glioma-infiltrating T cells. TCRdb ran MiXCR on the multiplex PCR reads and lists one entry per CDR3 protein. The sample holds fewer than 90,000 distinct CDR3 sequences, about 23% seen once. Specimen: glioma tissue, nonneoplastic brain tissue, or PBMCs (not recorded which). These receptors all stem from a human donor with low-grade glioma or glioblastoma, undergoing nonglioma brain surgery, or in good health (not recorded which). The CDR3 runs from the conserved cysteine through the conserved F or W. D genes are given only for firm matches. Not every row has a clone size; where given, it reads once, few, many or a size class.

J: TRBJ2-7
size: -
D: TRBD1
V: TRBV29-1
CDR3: CSARQGLGSARAEQYF
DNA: TGCAGCGCCCGACAGGGCCTAGGATCGGCGCGGGCCGAGCAGTACTTC

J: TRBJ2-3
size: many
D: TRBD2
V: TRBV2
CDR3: CASKARGGHTDTQYF
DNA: TGTGCCAGCAAGGCGCGGGGGGGGCACACAGATACGCAGTATTTT

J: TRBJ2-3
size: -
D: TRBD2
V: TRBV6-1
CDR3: CASTPRLAGSTDTQYF
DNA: TGTGCCAGCACCCCTAGACTAGCGGGTAGCACAGATACGCAGTATTTT

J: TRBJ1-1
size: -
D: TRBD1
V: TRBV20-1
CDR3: CSAPPGQPQMNTEAFF
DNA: TGCAGTGCCCCACCGGGACAGCCCCAGATGAACACTGAAGCTTTCTTT

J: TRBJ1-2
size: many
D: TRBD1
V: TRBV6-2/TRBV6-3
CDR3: CASRATGLRGYTF
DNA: TGTGCCAGCAGAGCGACAGGGCTTCGTGGCTACACCTTC

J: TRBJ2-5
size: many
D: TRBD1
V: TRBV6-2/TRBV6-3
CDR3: CASSYSQGQGEETQYF
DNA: TGTGCCAGCAGTTACTCGCAGGGACAGGGGGAAGAGACCCAGTACTTC

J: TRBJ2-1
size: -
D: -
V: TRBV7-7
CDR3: CASSLSPNSYNEQFF
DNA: TGTGCCAGCAGCTTATCCCCCAACTCCTACAATGAGCAGTTCTTC

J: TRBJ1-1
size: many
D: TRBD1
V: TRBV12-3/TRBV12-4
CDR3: CASSRRTGGYTEAFF
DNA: TGTGCCAGCAGTCGCCGTACAGGGGGTTACACTGAAGCTTTCTTT

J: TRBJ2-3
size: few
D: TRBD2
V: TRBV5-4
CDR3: CASSLVGTSGNTDTQYF
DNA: TGTGCCAGCAGCTTGGTTGGGACTAGCGGGAACACAGATACGCAGTATTTT

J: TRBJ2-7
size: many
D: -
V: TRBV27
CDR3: CASRRGGGFYEQYF
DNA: TGTGCCAGCAGGAGAGGGGGGGGCTTTTACGAGCAGTACTTC

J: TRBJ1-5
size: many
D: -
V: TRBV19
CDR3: CASTGGTASNQPQHF
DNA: TGTGCCAGTACGGGGGGGACGGCGAGCAATCAGCCCCAGCATTTT

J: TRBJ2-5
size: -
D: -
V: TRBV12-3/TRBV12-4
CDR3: CASSLAGADKRPQYF
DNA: TGTGCCAGCAGTTTGGCTGGGGCAGACAAGAGACCCCAGTACTTC

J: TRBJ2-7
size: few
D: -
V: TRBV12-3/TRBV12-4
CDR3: CASSLVRGFYEQYF
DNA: TGTGCCAGCAGTTTAGTTCGGGGTTTCTACGAGCAGTACTTC

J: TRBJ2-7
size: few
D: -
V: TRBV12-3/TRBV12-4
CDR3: CASSLVRDYYEQYF
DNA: TGTGCCAGCAGTTTGGTGAGGGATTACTACGAGCAGTACTTC

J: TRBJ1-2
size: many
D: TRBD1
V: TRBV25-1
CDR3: CASSESGTGGANYGYTF
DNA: TGTGCCAGCAGTGAATCCGGGACAGGGGGCGCGAACTATGGCTACACCTTC

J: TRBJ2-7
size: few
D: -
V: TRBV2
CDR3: CASSEWTKTPLWDEQYF
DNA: TGTGCCAGCAGTGAATGGACAAAAACACCCCTATGGGACGAGCAGTACTTC

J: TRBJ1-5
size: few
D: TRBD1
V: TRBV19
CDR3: CASSKDRGGNQPQHF
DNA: TGTGCCAGTAGTAAGGACAGGGGGGGCAATCAGCCCCAGCATTTT

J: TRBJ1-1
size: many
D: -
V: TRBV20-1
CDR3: CSARDLGRGAFF
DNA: TGCAGTGCTAGAGATCTGGGCAGGGGAGCTTTCTTT

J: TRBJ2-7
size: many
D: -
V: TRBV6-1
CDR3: CASSEPGVVNYEQYF
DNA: TGTGCCAGCAGTGAGCCAGGGGTAGTTAATTACGAGCAGTACTTC

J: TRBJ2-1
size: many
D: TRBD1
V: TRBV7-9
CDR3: CASSLPQGAVNEQFF
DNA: TGTGCCAGCAGCCTCCCACAGGGGGCCGTCAATGAGCAGTTCTTC

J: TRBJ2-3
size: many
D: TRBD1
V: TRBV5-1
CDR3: CASSFTGGATDTQYF
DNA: TGCGCCAGCAGCTTCACAGGGGGTGCGACAGATACGCAGTATTTT

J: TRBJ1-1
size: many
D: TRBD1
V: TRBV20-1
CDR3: CSARGGTGAFF
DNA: TGCAGTGCTAGAGGGGGGACAGGAGCTTTCTTT

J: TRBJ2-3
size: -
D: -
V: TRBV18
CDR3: CASSRPQDPRSDTQYF
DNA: TGTGCCAGCTCCCGTCCACAGGACCCTAGGTCAGATACGCAGTATTTT